At least ten counts were recorded for the clone carrying this T cell receptor beta chain. The junction departs from germline at one end; a sequencing error may be responsible. Not a single patient had been given any form of treatment at any point before undergoing thyroid surgery. The CDR3 is made up of 16 amino acids. Germline V gives CDR1 SSHAT, CDR2 FNYEAQ (reference sequence). Per the study methods: Clinicopathological groups differed in CDR3, with these differences serving to build a distant-metastasis classifier for papillary thyroid cancer. TCRdb re-processed the PCR reads through MiXCR. These V and J calls derive from TCRdb rather than the authors' analysis. This table holds around 26,000 clones, around 14% found once. The data were taken from a study of metastatic and nonmetastatic thyroid tumors.

The material sequenced was blood. This TCR derives from a female donor with papillary thyroid cancer or a benign thyroid nodule (not recorded which). Some clones in this sample may be carry-over from other donors' samples. This chain joins TRBV7-7 and TRBJ2-3, with 12 positions matching TRBD2. CDR3 coding DNA: TGTGCTAGCAGCTCGGGACTAGCGGGTTACACAGATACGCAGTATTTT. It specifies CASSSGLAGYTDTQYF.